What follows describes a single T cell receptor (beta chain). Antigen unknown. At one end, the junction sequence differs from germline, possibly due to a read error. The germline V gene has CDR1 MNHEY and CDR2 SVGEGT. This CDR3 region has 15 residues. The record originates from a study of T cell repertoires in cytomegalovirus infection. Study information: Public TCR beta signatures marked donors with CMV infection and the matching HLA. Study observations and caveats: HLA-C-restricted, CMV-specific TCR beta clonotypes were dominant ex vivo.

TCRdb ran MiXCR on the reads and lists one entry per CDR3 protein. The data contain fewer than 850,000 distinct CDR3 sequences, about 29% of them singletons. This receptor was identified in a human donor in good health (CMV status not recorded). Some clones in this sample may be carry-over from other donors' samples. The sample consisted of cultured CD8+ T cells from PBMCs, taken from culture after CMV antigen stimulation. The J gene is TRBJ2-1, the V gene TRBV6-2 or TRBV6-3, with D uncertain. CDR3: CASSYGPPTPNEQIF. Written as DNA, the CDR3 is TGTGCCAGCAGTTACGGACCGCCCACCCCCAATGAGCAGATCTTC.